This is a list of T cell receptor beta chains from one sample in a study of blood T cell repertoires in COVID-19. Clones were sequenced by immunoSEQ multiplex PCR, and TCRdb holds only the in-frame ones, with some missing. The sample has some 80,000 clones, roughly 73% seen once. Sequenced sample: peripheral blood. The receptors shown here come from a human donor in a cohort sampled during active COVID-19. Both conserved end residues are part of each CDR3. Each record gives: clone size, V gene, D gene, CDR3 length, J gene, CDR3 protein, CDR3 DNA. A D gene is named only where the DNA matches it firmly. The size field is filled for only some rows; it gives once, few, many or a size class.

clone_size: many; v_call: TRBV19; d_call: TRBD1; cdr3_length: 14; j_call: TRBJ1-6; cdr3_aa: CASRRTGDNSPLHF; cdr3_nt: TGTGCCAGTAGGCGGACAGGGGATAATTCACCCCTCCACTTT
clone_size: once; v_call: TRBV6-6; d_call: -; cdr3_length: 14; j_call: TRBJ1-2; cdr3_aa: CASSYKAGGYGYTF; cdr3_nt: TGTGCCAGCAGTTACAAAGCGGGGGGCTATGGCTACACCTTC
clone_size: -; v_call: TRBV9; d_call: TRBD1; cdr3_length: 14; j_call: TRBJ2-7; cdr3_aa: CASSPVGQGNEQYF; cdr3_nt: TGTGCCAGCAGCCCGGTGGGACAGGGAAACGAGCAGTACTTC
clone_size: -; v_call: TRBV7-8; d_call: -; cdr3_length: 18; j_call: TRBJ1-6; cdr3_aa: CASSLALRGSGNNSPLHF; cdr3_nt: TGTGCCAGCAGCTTAGCGCTTAGGGGGTCGGGTAATAATTCACCCCTCCACTTT
clone_size: -; v_call: TRBV7-8; d_call: -; cdr3_length: 13; j_call: TRBJ2-7; cdr3_aa: CASSRKAYDEQYF; cdr3_nt: TGTGCCAGCAGTCGAAAAGCCTACGACGAGCAGTACTTC
clone_size: -; v_call: TRBV11-2; d_call: -; cdr3_length: 15; j_call: TRBJ1-3; cdr3_aa: CASSSTGVTGNTIYF; cdr3_nt: TGTGCCAGCAGCTCGACAGGCGTCACTGGAAACACCATATATTTT
clone_size: -; v_call: TRBV6-6; d_call: TRBD1; cdr3_length: 15; j_call: TRBJ1-4; cdr3_aa: CASSYADRGYEKLFF; cdr3_nt: TGTGCCAGCAGTTACGCGGACAGGGGGTATGAAAAACTGTTTTTT
clone_size: -; v_call: TRBV11-2; d_call: TRBD1; cdr3_length: 12; j_call: TRBJ2-5; cdr3_aa: CASSETGETQYF; cdr3_nt: TGTGCCAGCAGCGAGACAGGGGAGACCCAGTACTTC
clone_size: -; v_call: TRBV28; d_call: TRBD1; cdr3_length: 16; j_call: TRBJ1-4; cdr3_aa: CASSQPPGQLNEKLFF; cdr3_nt: TGTGCCAGCAGTCAACCCCCGGGACAGCTTAATGAAAAACTGTTTTTT
clone_size: few; v_call: TRBV19; d_call: TRBD1; cdr3_length: 16; j_call: TRBJ1-1; cdr3_aa: CASSRTLGTGETEAFF; cdr3_nt: TGTGCCAGTAGTAGGACGCTTGGGACAGGGGAAACTGAAGCTTTCTTT
clone_size: -; v_call: TRBV2; d_call: -; cdr3_length: 15; j_call: TRBJ1-2; cdr3_aa: CASSEIRQSNYGYTF; cdr3_nt: TGTGCCAGCAGTGAGATTCGACAGTCTAACTATGGCTACACCTTC
clone_size: -; v_call: TRBV9; d_call: TRBD1; cdr3_length: 15; j_call: TRBJ1-2; cdr3_aa: CASSGWTGKLPGYTF; cdr3_nt: TGTGCCAGCAGCGGATGGACAGGGAAACTCCCTGGCTACACCTTC
clone_size: -; v_call: TRBV5-1; d_call: TRBD2; cdr3_length: 16; j_call: TRBJ2-2; cdr3_aa: CASSSIAGGPFGELFF; cdr3_nt: TGCGCCAGCAGTTCCATAGCGGGGGGGCCGTTTGGGGAGCTGTTTTTT
clone_size: many; v_call: TRBV6-1; d_call: TRBD1; cdr3_length: 11; j_call: TRBJ2-7; cdr3_aa: CASSEWDRKYF; cdr3_nt: TGTGCCAGCAGTGAATGGGACAGAAAATACTTC
clone_size: -; v_call: TRBV5-3; d_call: TRBD1; cdr3_length: 17; j_call: TRBJ1-6; cdr3_aa: CARSLAGQNGYNSPLHF; cdr3_nt: TGTGCCAGAAGCTTGGCGGGACAGAATGGGTATAATTCACCCCTCCACTTT
clone_size: few; v_call: TRBV12-3/TRBV12-4; d_call: -; cdr3_length: 13; j_call: TRBJ2-1; cdr3_aa: CASSPSTGLPEFF; cdr3_nt: TGTGCCAGCAGCCCCTCCACAGGTCTCCCGGAGTTCTTC
clone_size: -; v_call: TRBV9; d_call: TRBD2; cdr3_length: 15; j_call: TRBJ2-2; cdr3_aa: CASSPRGEGTGELFF; cdr3_nt: TGTGCCAGCAGCCCTCGGGGGGAGGGCACCGGGGAGCTGTTTTTT
clone_size: once; v_call: TRBV2; d_call: -; cdr3_length: 13; j_call: TRBJ2-2; cdr3_aa: CASSEEGAGELFF; cdr3_nt: TGTGCCAGCAGTGAGGAGGGAGCCGGGGAGCTGTTTTTT
clone_size: once; v_call: TRBV5-4; d_call: TRBD2; cdr3_length: 16; j_call: TRBJ2-3; cdr3_aa: CASSLRLAGGSDTQYF; cdr3_nt: TGTGCCAGCAGCTTGCGACTAGCGGGGGGTTCGGATACGCAGTATTTT
clone_size: -; v_call: TRBV19; d_call: -; cdr3_length: 14; j_call: TRBJ1-5; cdr3_aa: CASSISTVNQPQHF; cdr3_nt: TGTGCCAGTAGTATTTCGACAGTGAATCAGCCCCAGCATTTT
clone_size: -; v_call: TRBV5-1; d_call: -; cdr3_length: 14; j_call: TRBJ1-1; cdr3_aa: CASSLTPSGTEAFF; cdr3_nt: TGCGCCAGCAGCTTGACTCCTTCGGGGACTGAAGCTTTCTTT
clone_size: -; v_call: TRBV3-1/TRBV3-2; d_call: -; cdr3_length: 14; j_call: TRBJ1-1; cdr3_aa: CASSQDLRVPQAFF; cdr3_nt: TGTGCCAGCAGCCAAGATCTCAGGGTGCCCCAAGCTTTCTTT
clone_size: once; v_call: TRBV19; d_call: -; cdr3_length: 14; j_call: TRBJ1-5; cdr3_aa: CASSIASVNQPQHF; cdr3_nt: TGTGCCAGTAGTATCGCATCGGTCAATCAGCCCCAGCATTTT
clone_size: -; v_call: TRBV6-1; d_call: TRBD1; cdr3_length: 14; j_call: TRBJ2-7; cdr3_aa: CASSEIQGFYEQYF; cdr3_nt: TGTGCCAGCAGTGAGATACAGGGGTTCTACGAGCAGTACTTC
clone_size: -; v_call: TRBV7-8; d_call: TRBD1; cdr3_length: 16; j_call: TRBJ2-7; cdr3_aa: CASSLVGTGVLYEQYF; cdr3_nt: TGTGCCAGCAGCTTAGTCGGGACAGGGGTCCTCTACGAGCAGTACTTC
clone_size: -; v_call: TRBV30; d_call: TRBD1; cdr3_length: 12; j_call: TRBJ1-1; cdr3_aa: CAWSPTGGAAFF; cdr3_nt: TGTGCCTGGAGTCCGACAGGGGGCGCAGCTTTCTTT
clone_size: -; v_call: TRBV9; d_call: -; cdr3_length: 16; j_call: TRBJ2-3; cdr3_aa: CASSVMSSAGTDTQYF; cdr3_nt: TGTGCCAGCAGCGTAATGTCTAGCGCTGGCACAGATACGCAGTATTTT
clone_size: -; v_call: TRBV5-1; d_call: TRBD1; cdr3_length: 14; j_call: TRBJ2-5; cdr3_aa: CASSPRQGQETQYF; cdr3_nt: TGCGCCAGCAGCCCTAGACAGGGCCAAGAGACCCAGTACTTC
clone_size: few; v_call: TRBV5-1; d_call: -; cdr3_length: 16; j_call: TRBJ2-6; cdr3_aa: CASSTRGGSGANVLTF; cdr3_nt: TGCGCCAGCAGCACCCGGGGTGGCTCTGGGGCCAACGTCCTGACTTTC
clone_size: -; v_call: TRBV10-2; d_call: TRBD1; cdr3_length: 14; j_call: TRBJ2-3; cdr3_aa: CASSDGQVTDTQYF; cdr3_nt: TGCGCCAGCAGTGATGGACAGGTCACAGATACGCAGTATTTT
clone_size: once; v_call: TRBV25-1; d_call: -; cdr3_length: 14; j_call: TRBJ1-1; cdr3_aa: CASSGQGLNTEAFF; cdr3_nt: TGTGCCAGCAGTGGGCAGGGTCTGAACACTGAAGCTTTCTTT
clone_size: -; v_call: TRBV3-1/TRBV3-2; d_call: -; cdr3_length: 16; j_call: TRBJ2-1; cdr3_aa: CASSHLPGGVYNEQFF; cdr3_nt: TGTGCCAGCAGCCATCTGCCCGGCGGGGTCTACAATGAGCAGTTCTTC
clone_size: -; v_call: TRBV19; d_call: -; cdr3_length: 15; j_call: TRBJ1-1; cdr3_aa: CASTTIGGARYEAFF; cdr3_nt: TGTGCCAGTACCACCATCGGGGGGGCGCGTTATGAAGCTTTCTTT
clone_size: -; v_call: TRBV2; d_call: TRBD1; cdr3_length: 14; j_call: TRBJ2-2; cdr3_aa: CASFGQENTGELFF; cdr3_nt: TGTGCCAGCTTTGGACAGGAGAACACCGGGGAGCTGTTTTTT
clone_size: -; v_call: TRBV5-1; d_call: TRBD1; cdr3_length: 21; j_call: TRBJ2-6; cdr3_aa: CASSAGTGGSLWFSGANVLTF; cdr3_nt: TGCGCCAGCAGCGCCGGGACAGGGGGTTCTCTGTGGTTCTCTGGGGCCAACGTCCTGACTTTC
clone_size: -; v_call: TRBV9; d_call: TRBD1; cdr3_length: 17; j_call: TRBJ1-1; cdr3_aa: CASSVGPRQDRGTEAFF; cdr3_nt: TGTGCCAGCAGCGTAGGGCCCAGACAGGACAGGGGGACTGAAGCTTTCTTT
clone_size: -; v_call: TRBV25-1; d_call: -; cdr3_length: 13; j_call: TRBJ1-6; cdr3_aa: CASTIGLNSPLHF; cdr3_nt: TGTGCCAGCACCATAGGACTGAATTCACCCCTCCACTTT
clone_size: -; v_call: TRBV7-2; d_call: -; cdr3_length: 15; j_call: TRBJ2-6; cdr3_aa: CASSKGVSGANVLTF; cdr3_nt: TGTGCCAGCAGCAAAGGAGTCTCTGGGGCCAACGTCCTGACTTTC
clone_size: few; v_call: TRBV5-1; d_call: TRBD1; cdr3_length: 13; j_call: TRBJ1-6; cdr3_aa: CASSPGTGGPLHF; cdr3_nt: TGCGCCAGCAGCCCGGGGACAGGGGGACCCCTCCACTTT
clone_size: -; v_call: TRBV20-1; d_call: -; cdr3_length: 11; j_call: TRBJ2-7; cdr3_aa: CSATLGHEQYF; cdr3_nt: TGCAGTGCTACCCTCGGTCACGAGCAGTACTTC
clone_size: few; v_call: TRBV3-1/TRBV3-2; d_call: TRBD1; cdr3_length: 14; j_call: TRBJ2-5; cdr3_aa: CASSLQGGQETQYF; cdr3_nt: TGTGCCAGCAGCCTACAGGGGGGACAAGAGACCCAGTACTTC
clone_size: medium-sized; v_call: TRBV20-1; d_call: TRBD1; cdr3_length: 11; j_call: TRBJ1-1; cdr3_aa: CSARGEAEAFF; cdr3_nt: TGCAGTGCCAGGGGGGAGGCTGAAGCTTTCTTT
clone_size: -; v_call: TRBV3-1/TRBV3-2; d_call: -; cdr3_length: 14; j_call: TRBJ2-5; cdr3_aa: CASSHTTFQETQYF; cdr3_nt: TGTGCCAGCAGCCATACGACATTCCAAGAGACCCAGTACTTC